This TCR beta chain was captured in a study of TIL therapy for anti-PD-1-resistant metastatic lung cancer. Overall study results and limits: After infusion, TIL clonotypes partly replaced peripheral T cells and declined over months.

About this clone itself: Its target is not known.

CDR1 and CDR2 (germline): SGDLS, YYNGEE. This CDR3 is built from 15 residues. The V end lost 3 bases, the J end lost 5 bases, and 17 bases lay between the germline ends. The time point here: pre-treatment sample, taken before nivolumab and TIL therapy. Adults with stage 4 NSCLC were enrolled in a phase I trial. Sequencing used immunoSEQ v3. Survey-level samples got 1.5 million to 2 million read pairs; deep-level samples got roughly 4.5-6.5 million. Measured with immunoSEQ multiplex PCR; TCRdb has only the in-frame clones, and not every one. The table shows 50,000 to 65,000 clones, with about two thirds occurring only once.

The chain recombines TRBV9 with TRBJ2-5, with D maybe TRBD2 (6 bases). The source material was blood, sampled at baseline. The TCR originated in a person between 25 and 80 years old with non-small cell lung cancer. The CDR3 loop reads CASSGPGGSWETQYF. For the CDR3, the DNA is TGTGCCAGCAGCGGCCCCGGGGGTTCGTGGGAGACCCAGTACTTC.